This T cell receptor beta chain was documented in a study of T cell responses to AZD1222 COVID-19 vaccine. Profiling relied on immunoSEQ multiplex PCR, and the TCRdb table lists in-frame clones only, not all of them. In the table there are approximately 120,000 clones, 75% to 90% of which are singletons. The origin of this receptor is an adult who received the AZD1222 COVID-19 vaccine. The source material was peripheral blood, sampled 28 days after the second AZD1222 dose.

CDR3 nucleotide sequence: TGTGCCATCAGTGAGTCGAAGAGAGGGGTGAACACTGAAGCTTTCTTT. Translation: CAISESKRGVNTEAFF. The gene calls are TRBV10-3 and TRBJ1-1; D may be TRBD1 (5 bases). Germline assignment: CDR1 ENHRY and CDR2 SYGVKD. The CDR3 runs to 16 residues. V was cut by 0 bases and J by 0 bases, with 11 bases left in between.